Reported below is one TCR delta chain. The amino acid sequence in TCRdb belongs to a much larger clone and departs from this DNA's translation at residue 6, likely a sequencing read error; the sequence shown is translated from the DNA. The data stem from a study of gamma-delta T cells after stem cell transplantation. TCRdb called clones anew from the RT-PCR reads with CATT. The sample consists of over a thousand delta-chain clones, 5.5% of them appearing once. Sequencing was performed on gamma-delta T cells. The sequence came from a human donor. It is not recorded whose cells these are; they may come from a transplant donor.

CDR3 region: CALGDPRAGGYITDKLIF. DNA for the CDR3: TGTGCTCTTGGGGATCCACGGGCTGGGGGATACATCACCGATAAACTCATCTTT. The chain combines TRDV1 with TRDJ1; 11 bases are shared with TRDD3. Trimming at V came to 3 bases and at J to 1 base, leaving 10 bases not matched to a gene. Germline lookup yields CDR1 TSWWSYY and CDR2 QGS. The CDR3 has 18 amino acids.